This TCR beta chain stems from a study of regulatory T cells in long-lasting Graves disease. About this clonotype itself: The antigen is undetermined.

Germline loops: CDR1 SGHAT, CDR2 FQNNGV. V lost 0 bases, J lost 5 bases, and 10 bases lay in between. CDR3 length: 14 amino acids. Described time point: newly diagnosed GD, antithyroid drugs for less than 3 months. The TCR library was made from RNA that had been extracted from PBMCs in TRIzol. Peripheral blood, around 9 milliliters per patient, was collected in EDTA tubes. CDR3-region Arm-PCR and iRepertoire HTBI primers produced the TCR beta libraries. Per the study methods: The samples yielded approximately 62 TRBV and approximately 15 TRBJ segments. TCRdb processed the multiplex PCR reads anew with MiXCR; each CDR3 protein has one entry. Here the V and J calls rest on TCRdb's processing, not on the authors' analysis. This repertoire shows fewer than 350,000 distinct CDR3 sequences, over 15% found once; its top ten account for more than 35%. Study observations and caveats: Favored usage of TRBV28, TRBJ1-2 and TRBJ2-5 was recorded in persistent disease. Relative to new patients (under 1,000), persistent patients exhibited greater sharing of public clonotypes (approximately 2,500).

The source material was peripheral blood mononuclear cells (PBMCs), sampled at new diagnosis, from a patient treated with antithyroid drugs. The J gene is TRBJ2-5, the V gene TRBV11-2; no firm D call. The receptor's source is a female donor with Graves disease. CDR3: CASSLDVVRETQYF. Written as DNA, the CDR3 is TGTGCCAGCAGCTTAGACGTGGTAAGGGAGACCCAGTACTTC.